This is a list of T cell receptor beta chains from one sample in a study of response to subunit inactivated influenza vaccine. TCRdb fed the RT-PCR reads into MiXCR, producing one record per CDR3 protein. In the table there are about 500,000 distinct CDR3 sequences, approximately 15% of which are singletons. Here the sequenced sample was CD4+ T cells sorted from PBMCs, taken around 25 months after vaccination. All receptors derive from a man between 50 and 70 years old who received an inactivated influenza vaccine. Each CDR3 is given with its conserved first and last residue. The order of the fields is J gene, V gene, CDR3 length, CDR3 protein.

TRBJ2-4	TRBV7-7	16	CASSPLPRGAKNIQYF
TRBJ1-2	TRBV20-1	14	CSADGQGLDYGYTF
TRBJ2-1	TRBV6-2/TRBV6-3	13	CASSATKYNEQFF
TRBJ2-7	TRBV20-1	15	CSARDLVLADYEQYF
TRBJ1-5	TRBV14	19	CASSQDRGQLEDSNQPQHF
TRBJ2-2	TRBV11-2	16	CASSPIGTGFTGELFF
TRBJ2-1	TRBV15	14	CATSGPDTRNEQFF
TRBJ2-5	TRBV11-2	14	CASSPQSRKETQYF
TRBJ2-2	TRBV10-3	13	CAISERGPGELFF
TRBJ2-5	TRBV7-9	14	CAGGTLVHQETQYF
TRBJ2-7	TRBV10-3	14	CAIRGNFPPYEQYF
TRBJ2-3	TRBV4-3	15	CASSVQGAGTDTQYF
TRBJ1-2	TRBV7-9	15	CASSFSPGQVHGYTF
TRBJ1-5	TRBV6-1	16	CASSSRDRGNNQPQHF
TRBJ2-5	TRBV5-1	15	CASSLGSGGVVTQYF
TRBJ1-5	TRBV20-1	16	CSARVGNLNSNQPQHF
TRBJ1-1	TRBV7-9	16	CASSPLRDRPNTEAFF
TRBJ2-3	TRBV5-1	18	CASSTDLRWRGGPDTQYF
TRBJ1-4	TRBV5-1	15	CASSLDRATNEKLFF
TRBJ1-1	TRBV10-3	14	CAISESGAWTEAFF
TRBJ1-6	TRBV20-1	12	CSARGQANSLHF
TRBJ2-7	TRBV11-2	15	CASSPRVQVNREQYF
TRBJ2-2	TRBV7-8	16	CASSLGLAGGTGELFF
TRBJ2-5	TRBV29-1	13	CSVERRPQETQYF
TRBJ1-5	TRBV6-2/TRBV6-3	15	CASSWRVTNNQPQHF
TRBJ1-1	TRBV21-1	12	CASSPSQGYAFF
TRBJ2-2	TRBV12-3/TRBV12-4	14	CASTIQVNTGELFF
TRBJ2-7	TRBV12-3/TRBV12-4	15	CASTHSGGRGYEQYF
TRBJ1-1	TRBV7-3	15	CASSQTSGGSTEAFF
TRBJ1-1	TRBV20-1	15	CSAKPPTNLGTEAFF
TRBJ2-1	TRBV4-1	19	CASSQEWTSGRSRYNEQFF
TRBJ2-1	TRBV20-1	14	CSASGGKSYNEQFF
TRBJ2-2	TRBV24-1	15	CATSAAGIATGELFF
TRBJ2-3	TRBV5-4	14	CASSLVAATDTQYF
TRBJ2-4	TRBV6-5	14	CASSYRGTKNIQYF
TRBJ1-2	TRBV10-3	13	CAIKVGGQVGYTF
TRBJ2-1	TRBV9	16	CASSASTGGQYNEQFF
TRBJ2-2	TRBV4-1	16	CASSQVYVLGTRELFF
TRBJ1-2	TRBV12-3/TRBV12-4	13	CASSLLVNYGYTF
TRBJ2-2	TRBV20-1	16	CSARDLGQGATGELFF